Listed below are T cell receptor beta chains from one sample, sequenced in a study of blood T cells in healthy people across ages. TCRdb ran MiXCR on the 5' RACE reads and lists one entry per CDR3 protein. The data show 1.5 million to 2 million distinct CDR3 sequences, with about 49% seen just once and 2.1% held by the top ten. Input material: blood. These receptors all come from a woman aged 40 to 55 in good health. The CDR3 runs from the conserved cysteine through the conserved F or W. D genes are given only for firm matches. Not all rows give a size; the values are once, few, many and, for expanded clones, a class.

d_gene	j_gene	len	abundance	v_gene	CDR3nt	CDR3aa
.	TRBJ2-1	16	.	TRBV7-2	TGTGCCAGCAGCTTAGCTTTCCGGGTAGCTAACAATGAGCAGTTCTTC	CASSLAFRVANNEQFF
TRBD2	TRBJ2-1	13	few	TRBV20-1	TGCAGTGCTAGAGCCGGGGGGGCCGGGGAGCAGTTCTTC	CSARAGGAGEQFF
TRBD2	TRBJ2-7	15	.	TRBV29-1	TGCAGCGTTGAAGGGACTAGCGGGGGAGGAGGCGAGCAGTACTTC	CSVEGTSGGGGEQYF
TRBD2	TRBJ2-1	19	few	TRBV4-2	TGTGCCAGCAGCCAAGTGGGGACTAGCGGGGGCAGCTCCTACAATGAGCAGTTCTTC	CASSQVGTSGGSSYNEQFF
.	TRBJ1-5	13	.	TRBV28	TGTGCCAGCGGGTGGGGGGCCTTGGGGCCCCAGCATTTT	CASGWGALGPQHF
TRBD1	TRBJ2-6	17	.	TRBV18	TGTGCCAGCTCCCACAGGACAGGGGGAACGGGGGCCAACGTCCTGACTTTC	CASSHRTGGTGANVLTF
.	TRBJ2-3	12	.	TRBV12-3/TRBV12-4	TGTGCCAGTCGCGGTCAGAAAAATACGCAGTATTTT	CASRGQKNTQYF
TRBD2	TRBJ2-1	15	few	TRBV12-3/TRBV12-4	TGTGCCAGCAGTTTAGGACTAGCGGGGGAAGATGAGCAGTTCTTC	CASSLGLAGEDEQFF
.	TRBJ2-7	14	few	TRBV20-1	TGCAGTGCTTCAACCAGGGGATCGCCCTACGAGCAGTACTTC	CSASTRGSPYEQYF
.	TRBJ2-5	16	few	TRBV11-2	TGTGCCAGCAGCTTAGACCTCCGGGACCCTCCAGAGACCCAGTACTTC	CASSLDLRDPPETQYF
TRBD2	TRBJ2-7	18	.	TRBV20-1	TGCAGTGCTAGAGCCGGGACTAGCGGGGGGGCCGGGTCCTACGAGCAGTACTTC	CSARAGTSGGAGSYEQYF
.	TRBJ2-5	15	.	TRBV7-3	TGTGCCAGCAGCTTAACGGCCTCGAAGGGGGAGACCCAGTACTTC	CASSLTASKGETQYF
TRBD2	TRBJ2-1	15	.	TRBV20-1	TGCAGTGCTAGACCCCTAGCGGCTCCCTACAATGAGCAGTTCTTC	CSARPLAAPYNEQFF
.	TRBJ2-5	14	.	TRBV5-1	TGCGCCAGCAGCTTTTACAGGGAACAAGAGACCCAGTACTTC	CASSFYREQETQYF
.	TRBJ2-1	15	.	TRBV4-3	TGCGCCAGCAGCCAATCTGCCCCTGTATACAATGAGCAGTTCTTC	CASSQSAPVYNEQFF
.	TRBJ1-2	15	.	TRBV7-2	TGTGCCCGCAGCTTACCTTACAGGGATTGGAGTGGCTACACCTTC	CARSLPYRDWSGYTF
.	TRBJ2-7	13	few	TRBV11-2	TGTGCCAGCAGCTTAGGGGCTCTCTACGAGCAGTACTTC	CASSLGALYEQYF
TRBD2	TRBJ2-7	15	few	TRBV7-9	TGTGCCAGCAGCTTACCCGGGGGGAGCTCCTACGAGCAGTACTTC	CASSLPGGSSYEQYF
.	TRBJ1-6	14	.	TRBV20-1	TGCAGTGCCCGGCGGGGCCCGAGGAATTCACCCCTCCACTTT	CSARRGPRNSPLHF
.	TRBJ1-5	17	few	TRBV12-3/TRBV12-4	TGTGCCAGCAGTTTCGCGGATGGCAGGGATAGCAATCAGCCCCAGCATTTT	CASSFADGRDSNQPQHF
.	TRBJ2-4	16	.	TRBV6-1	TGTGCCAGCGGAAAACAGGGCCCTCTAGCCAAAAACATTCAGTACTTC	CASGKQGPLAKNIQYF
TRBD2	TRBJ2-3	15	.	TRBV7-2	TGTGCCAGCAGCGACACTAGCGTACGGTTGGATACGCAGTATTTT	CASSDTSVRLDTQYF
.	TRBJ2-1	12	few	TRBV5-1	TGCGCCAGCAGCTTGATGGGACATGGGCAGTTCTTC	CASSLMGHGQFF
.	TRBJ2-1	13	few	TRBV28	TGTGCCAGCTTTGAGGGGAGTAGGAATGAGCAGTTCTTC	CASFEGSRNEQFF
.	TRBJ2-7	12	.	TRBV7-2	TGTGCCAGCAGTCACGATTTTTACGAGCAGTACTTC	CASSHDFYEQYF
.	TRBJ1-2	12	.	TRBV20-1	TGCAGTGCTGCCAGGGTGATGGAGGGCTACACCTTC	CSAARVMEGYTF
.	TRBJ1-2	15	few	TRBV20-1	TGCAGTGCTAGAGAGTTGAACAGGCGAAGCTACGGCTACACCTTC	CSARELNRRSYGYTF
.	TRBJ1-5	17	.	TRBV4-1	TGCGCCAGCAGCCAAGATATACAGGGTATCGGCAATCAGCCCCAGCATTTT	CASSQDIQGIGNQPQHF
TRBD1	TRBJ2-1	14	once	TRBV6-5	TGTGCCAGCAGACAGGGGACCCCAGGGAATGAGCAGTTCTTC	CASRQGTPGNEQFF
.	TRBJ1-4	17	.	TRBV7-2	TGTGCCAGCAGCCTAGCGCGGCGGGGGGCAACTAATGAAAAACTGTTTTTT	CASSLARRGATNEKLFF
TRBD1	TRBJ2-5	17	few	TRBV3-1	TGTGCCAGCAGCCAGGACGAGACAGGGGAATCACAAGAGACCCAGTACTTC	CASSQDETGESQETQYF
.	TRBJ2-7	14	.	TRBV7-2	TGTGCCAGCAGCTTAAGCAGGGACGGCTACGAGCAGTACTTC	CASSLSRDGYEQYF
TRBD1	TRBJ2-1	15	few	TRBV28	TGTGCCAGCAGTTTGTTAGGGGGCCCAGTCAATGAGCAGTTCTTC	CASSLLGGPVNEQFF
TRBD2	TRBJ2-3	19	.	TRBV2	TGTGCCGGAAGTCCCGGGACTAGCGGGGCTAACCCTAGCACAGATACGCAGTATTTT	CAGSPGTSGANPSTDTQYF
TRBD1	TRBJ1-5	16	.	TRBV6-7	TGTGCCAGCAGTGACGGGACAGGGGGGAGCAATCAGCCCCAGCATTTT	CASSDGTGGSNQPQHF
.	TRBJ2-5	15	many	TRBV4-3	TGCGCCAGCAGCCAAGATGGGACGGGGTCCCAGACCCAGTACTTC	CASSQDGTGSQTQYF
.	TRBJ2-5	15	.	TRBV4-1	TGCGCCAGCAGCCAGACCCGGTTGAGAGGCGAGACCCAGTACTTC	CASSQTRLRGETQYF
.	TRBJ2-5	13	few	TRBV6-2/TRBV6-3	TGTGCCAGCACCCCGGACGGACAAGAGACCCAGTACTTC	CASTPDGQETQYF
.	TRBJ2-7	12	.	TRBV6-1	TGTGCCAGCAGTGATAGCGGCGACGAGCAGTACTTC	CASSDSGDEQYF
TRBD2	TRBJ2-3	13	few	TRBV20-1	TGCAGTGCCACGGGGGGGCGGAAAGATACGCAGTATTTT	CSATGGRKDTQYF
.	TRBJ1-1	11	few	TRBV28	TGTGGCCCTCCTCCCAACACTGAAGCTTTCTTT	CGPPPNTEAFF
TRBD2	TRBJ2-1	16	once	TRBV20-1	TGCAGTGCTAGAAACTATAGATTCGGGGGGACCAATGAGCAGTTCTTC	CSARNYRFGGTNEQFF
.	TRBJ1-2	15	.	TRBV6-1	TGTGCCAGCACCGAACCGGGGTATCTTAACTATGGCTACACCTTC	CASTEPGYLNYGYTF
TRBD1	TRBJ1-2	19	few	TRBV15	TGTGCCACCAGCACTGAGGCAACCTCGCCGGGACAGGGGGCGGGTGGCTACACCTTC	CATSTEATSPGQGAGGYTF
.	TRBJ2-1	11	.	TRBV12-3/TRBV12-4	TGTGCCACCCAGTCCTACAATGAGCAGTTCTTC	CATQSYNEQFF
TRBD1	TRBJ2-2	14	.	TRBV5-1	TGCGCCAGCAGCGACCGGACAGGGACCGGGGAGCTGTTTTTT	CASSDRTGTGELFF
.	TRBJ2-1	11	.	TRBV10-3	TGTGCCATCAGTGCGTCCTACGAGCAGTTCTTC	CAISASYEQFF
.	TRBJ2-3	14	.	TRBV6-5	TGTGCCAGCAGTCCACGCCTCAACCCAGATACGCAGTATTTT	CASSPRLNPDTQYF
.	TRBJ2-2	15	.	TRBV15	TGTGCCACCAGCAGAGATTCCGGCGTTCCCGGGGAGCTGTTTTTT	CATSRDSGVPGELFF
.	TRBJ1-5	15	.	TRBV2	TGTGCCAGCAGTGTGCAGTTGACAGCTTATCAGCCCCAGCATTTT	CASSVQLTAYQPQHF
TRBD2	TRBJ2-7	12	few	TRBV5-6	TGTGCCAGCAGCAGCGGGGATCGAGAGCAGTACTTC	CASSSGDREQYF
.	TRBJ1-2	14	.	TRBV6-2/TRBV6-3	TGTGCCAGCAGTGACTGGAGGGAATTCTATGGCTACACCTTC	CASSDWREFYGYTF